The T cell receptor (beta chain) under discussion was sequenced for a study of shared clonotypes between healthy human individuals. The study's findings and limits: Sampling included only blood; tissue repertoires likely differ. In having few donors, the study represented limited genetic and exposure-history diversity.

The table lists this clone with a few counts. What it binds is unknown. A junction boundary mismatches the germline segment, possibly from a read error. Profiled with immunoSEQ multiplex PCR; TCRdb holds only in-frame clones, not every one. The sample shows about 500,000 clones, more than 70% of them seen only once. The germline CDR1 and CDR2 sequences are SEHNR and FQNEAQ (reference sequence). This CDR3 has 15 residues. Sequencing was carried out using PBMCs. The clonotype was recovered from a woman between 40 and 55 years old in good health. Some clones in this sample may be carry-over from other donors' samples. This sequence joins TRBV7-9 and TRBJ1-4; 8 positions match TRBD1. CDR3 in DNA: TGTGCCAGCAGCCAGGGGGACAGGACTAGTGAAAAACTGTTTTTT. Encoded protein: CASSQGDRTSEKLFF.